This T cell receptor (beta chain) was sequenced in a study of neurological immune-mediated disorders. V lost 5 bases and J lost 5; bases outside the gene matches: 3. This CDR3 contains 13 residues. Germline-derived CDR1 and CDR2 are SGHTA and FQGTGA. This clonotype was found many times. The antigen is unknown. Points from the study as a whole: Whereas HTLV-1-associated myelopathy showed the most TCR clonal expansion, multiple sclerosis showed the least, with levels below those of healthy controls.

Each TCR transcript was tagged with a 10-nucleotide random UMI during 5'RACE. A single run covered 15-18 subjects with over 200 million TCR-beta sequences. TCRdb re-called the 5' RACE reads through MiXCR, storing one row per CDR3 protein. Of some 30,000 distinct CDR3 sequences detected, under 30% appear once; the ten largest clones hold roughly 30%. Sorted libraries were derived from approximately 970,000 CD4+ or CD8+ T cells. This receptor was identified in a man in his fifties with HTLV-1-associated myelopathy (HAM/TSP). Sequencing was performed on CD4+ T cells from blood. This chain uses TRBV7-3 with TRBJ2-7; 10 bases map to TRBD1. This CDR3 reads CASSKTGGHEQYF. For the CDR3, the DNA is TGTGCCAGCAGCAAGACAGGGGGCCACGAGCAGTACTTC.